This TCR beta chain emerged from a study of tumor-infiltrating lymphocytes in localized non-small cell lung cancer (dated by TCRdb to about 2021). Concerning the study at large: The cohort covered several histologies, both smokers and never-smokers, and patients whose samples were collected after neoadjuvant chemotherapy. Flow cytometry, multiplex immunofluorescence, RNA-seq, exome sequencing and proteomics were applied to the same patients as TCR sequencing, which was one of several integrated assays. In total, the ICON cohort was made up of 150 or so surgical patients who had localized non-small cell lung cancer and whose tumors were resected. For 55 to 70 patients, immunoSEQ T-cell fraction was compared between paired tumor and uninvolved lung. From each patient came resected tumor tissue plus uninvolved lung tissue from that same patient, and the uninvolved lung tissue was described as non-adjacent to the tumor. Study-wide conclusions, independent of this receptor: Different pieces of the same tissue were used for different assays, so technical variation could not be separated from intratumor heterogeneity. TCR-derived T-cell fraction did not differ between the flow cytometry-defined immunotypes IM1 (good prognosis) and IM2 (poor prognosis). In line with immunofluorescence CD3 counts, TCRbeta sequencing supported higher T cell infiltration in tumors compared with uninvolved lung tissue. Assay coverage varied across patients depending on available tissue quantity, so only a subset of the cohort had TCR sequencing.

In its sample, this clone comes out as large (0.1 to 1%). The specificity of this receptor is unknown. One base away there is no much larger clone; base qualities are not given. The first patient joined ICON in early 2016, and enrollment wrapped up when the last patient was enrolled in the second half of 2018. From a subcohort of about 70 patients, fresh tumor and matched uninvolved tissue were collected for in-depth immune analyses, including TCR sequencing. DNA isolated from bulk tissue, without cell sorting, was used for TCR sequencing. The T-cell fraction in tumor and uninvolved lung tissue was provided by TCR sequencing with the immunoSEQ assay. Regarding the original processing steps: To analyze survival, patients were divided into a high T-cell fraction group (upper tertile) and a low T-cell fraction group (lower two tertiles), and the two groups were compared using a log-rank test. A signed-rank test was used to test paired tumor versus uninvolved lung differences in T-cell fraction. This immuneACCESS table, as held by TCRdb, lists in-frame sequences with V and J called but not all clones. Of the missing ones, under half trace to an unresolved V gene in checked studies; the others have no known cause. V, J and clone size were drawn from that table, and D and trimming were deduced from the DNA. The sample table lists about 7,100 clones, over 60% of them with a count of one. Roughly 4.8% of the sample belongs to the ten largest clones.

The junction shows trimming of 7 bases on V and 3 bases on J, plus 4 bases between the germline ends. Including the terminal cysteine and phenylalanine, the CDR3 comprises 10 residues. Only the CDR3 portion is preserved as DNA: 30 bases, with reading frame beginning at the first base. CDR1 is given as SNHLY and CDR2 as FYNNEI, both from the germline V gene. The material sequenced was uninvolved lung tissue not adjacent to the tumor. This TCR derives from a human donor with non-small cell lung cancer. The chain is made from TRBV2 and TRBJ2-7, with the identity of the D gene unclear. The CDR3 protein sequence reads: CASKNYEQYF. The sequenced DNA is TGTGCCAGCAAAAACTACGAGCAGTACTTC.